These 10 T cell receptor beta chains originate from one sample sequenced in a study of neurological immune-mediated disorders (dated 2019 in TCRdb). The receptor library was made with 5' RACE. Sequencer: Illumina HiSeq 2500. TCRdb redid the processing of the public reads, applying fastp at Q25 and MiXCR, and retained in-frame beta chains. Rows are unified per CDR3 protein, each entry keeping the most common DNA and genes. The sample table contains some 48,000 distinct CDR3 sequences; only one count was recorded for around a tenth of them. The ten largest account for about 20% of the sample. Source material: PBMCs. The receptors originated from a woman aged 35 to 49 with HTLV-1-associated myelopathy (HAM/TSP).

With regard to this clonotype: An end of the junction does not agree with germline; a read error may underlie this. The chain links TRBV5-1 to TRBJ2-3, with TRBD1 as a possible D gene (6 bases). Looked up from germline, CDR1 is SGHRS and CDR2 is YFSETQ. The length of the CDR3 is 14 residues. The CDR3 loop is CASRPQGRTDKQYF. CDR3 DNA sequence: TGCGCCAGCAGGCCCCAGGGGCGAACAGATAAGCAGTATTTT.

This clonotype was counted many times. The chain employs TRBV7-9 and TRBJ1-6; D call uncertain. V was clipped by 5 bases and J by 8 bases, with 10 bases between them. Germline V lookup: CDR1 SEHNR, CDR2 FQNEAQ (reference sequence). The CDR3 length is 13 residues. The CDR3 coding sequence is TGTGCCAGCAGCCTGGCCGAGTATTCACCCCTCCACTTT. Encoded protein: CASSLAEYSPLHF.

In DNA form, the CDR3 reads TGTGCCAGCAGTCACCTCGGGAACGAGCAGTACTTC. Its protein is CASSHLGNEQYF. This chain links TRBV6-2 or TRBV6-3 with TRBJ2-7; D is perhaps TRBD2 (5 bases). V lost 5 bases and J lost 5, with 10 bases in between. Germline CDR1 and CDR2: MNHEY and SVGEGT. The CDR3 length is 12 residues.

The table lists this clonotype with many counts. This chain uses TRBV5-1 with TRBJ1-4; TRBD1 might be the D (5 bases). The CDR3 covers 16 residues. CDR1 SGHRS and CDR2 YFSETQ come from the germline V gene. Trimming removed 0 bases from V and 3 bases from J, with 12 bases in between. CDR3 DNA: TGCGCCAGCAGCTTGGGCGAACGGGGCGCTAATGAAAAACTGTTTTTT. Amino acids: CASSLGERGANEKLFF.

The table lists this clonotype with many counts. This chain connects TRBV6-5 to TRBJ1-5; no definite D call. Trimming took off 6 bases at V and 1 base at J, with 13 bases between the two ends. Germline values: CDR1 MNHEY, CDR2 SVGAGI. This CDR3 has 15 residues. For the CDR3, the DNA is TGTGCCAGCAGGCCCCCCGGGAGCAGCAATCAGCCCCAGCATTTT. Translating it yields CASRPPGSSNQPQHF.

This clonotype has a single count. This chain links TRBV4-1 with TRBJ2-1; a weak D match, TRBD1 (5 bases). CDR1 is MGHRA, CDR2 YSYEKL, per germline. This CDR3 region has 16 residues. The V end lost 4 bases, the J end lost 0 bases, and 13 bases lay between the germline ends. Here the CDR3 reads CASSPTVLSSYNEQFF. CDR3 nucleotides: TGCGCCAGCAGCCCGACAGTACTAAGCTCCTACAATGAGCAGTTCTTC.

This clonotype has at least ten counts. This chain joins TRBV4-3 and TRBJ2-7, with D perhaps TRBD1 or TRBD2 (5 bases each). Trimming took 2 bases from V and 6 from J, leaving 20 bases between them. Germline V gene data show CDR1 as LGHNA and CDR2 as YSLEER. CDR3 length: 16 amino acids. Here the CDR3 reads CASSQTTLQEAGEQYF. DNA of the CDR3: TGCGCCAGCAGCCAAACCACGTTACAGGAGGCAGGCGAGCAGTACTTC.

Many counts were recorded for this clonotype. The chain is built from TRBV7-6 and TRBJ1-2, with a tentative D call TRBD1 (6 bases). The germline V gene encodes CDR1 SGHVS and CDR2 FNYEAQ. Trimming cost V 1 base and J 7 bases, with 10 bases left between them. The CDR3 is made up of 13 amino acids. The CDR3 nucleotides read TGTGCCAGCAGCTTAGGACAGGAAGCTGGCTACACCTTC. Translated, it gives CASSLGQEAGYTF.

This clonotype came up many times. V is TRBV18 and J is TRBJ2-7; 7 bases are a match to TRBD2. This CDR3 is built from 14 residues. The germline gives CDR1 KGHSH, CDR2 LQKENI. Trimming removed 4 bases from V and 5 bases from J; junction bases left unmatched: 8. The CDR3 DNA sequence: TGTGCCAGCTCACTCCGCGGGGGAGAGGACGAGCAGTACTTC. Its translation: CASSLRGGEDEQYF.

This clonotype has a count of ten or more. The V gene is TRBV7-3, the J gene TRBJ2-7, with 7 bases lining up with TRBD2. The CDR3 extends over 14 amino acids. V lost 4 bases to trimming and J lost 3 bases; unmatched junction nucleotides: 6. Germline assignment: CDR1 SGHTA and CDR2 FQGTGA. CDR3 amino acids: CASSSASGVYEQYF. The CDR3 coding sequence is TGTGCCAGCAGCTCCGCCAGCGGGGTCTACGAGCAGTACTTC.